Below are 19 T cell receptor beta chains sequenced from a single sample in a study of T cell responses to AZD1222 COVID-19 vaccine. TCRdb keeps only in-frame clones here, not all; method: immunoSEQ multiplex PCR. Here the sample spans about 150,000 clones, about 91% being singletons. The sample here was peripheral blood, taken on day 0 of AZD1222 vaccination. The receptors derive from an adult in good health.

The rearrangement joins TRBV28 to TRBJ1-1, with a weak D call TRBD1 (6 bases). Trimming pared 7 bases from V and 1 base from J, leaving 10 bases between. Germline CDR1 is MDHEN and CDR2 is SYDVKM. This CDR3 is built from 13 residues. CDR3 sequence: CASIPGQNTEAFF. CDR3 in DNA: TGTGCCAGCATTCCGGGACAGAACACTGAAGCTTTCTTT. Supplemented by reference TRBV28 and TRBJ1-1, the full variable domain reads DVKVTQSSRYLVKRTGEKVFLECVQDMDHENMFWYRQDPGLGLRLIYFSYDVKMKEKGDIPEGYSVSREKKERFSLILESASTNQTSMYLCASIPGQNTEAFFGQGTRLTVV.

This chain joins TRBV10-3 and TRBJ2-1; TRBD2 agrees at 10 bases. The germline gives CDR1 ENHRY, CDR2 SYGVKD. V was pared by 8 bases and J by 4 bases, with 8 bases of the junction left unmatched. The CDR3 sequence is 15 residues long. The CDR3 region is CAILSSGGIYNEQFF. The CDR3 DNA follows: TGTGCCATCTTGAGTAGCGGGGGGATTTACAATGAGCAGTTCTTC.

V gene TRBV18 combines with J gene TRBJ2-7, with TRBD2 matching over 8 bases. CDR3 length equals 14 residues. Germline-derived CDR1 and CDR2 are KGHSH and LQKENI. V lost 3 bases to trimming and J lost 2 bases; unmatched junction nucleotides: 3. The CDR3 loop is CASSPSGGAYEQYF. The DNA of the CDR3 is TGTGCCAGCTCACCTTCGGGAGGGGCCTACGAGCAGTACTTC.

The chain employs TRBV27 and TRBJ1-2; perhaps TRBD1 as D (6 bases). CDR3 length: 13 amino acids. Trimming pared 0 bases from V and 4 bases from J, leaving 6 bases between. Germline loops: CDR1 MNHEY, CDR2 SMNVEV (reference sequence). In nucleotides, the CDR3 is TGTGCCAGCAGTTTATCAGGGGGCTATGGCTACACCTTC. It translates to CASSLSGGYGYTF.

This rearrangement joins TRBV15 to TRBJ2-6; 8 bases fit TRBD1. This CDR3 comprises 17 residues. Germline CDR1 reads LNHNV; CDR2 reads YYDKDF (reference sequence). V lost 5 bases, J lost 0 bases, and 6 bases stayed unmatched. CDR3 residues: CATSSGTGISGANVLTF. The CDR3 coding sequence is TGTGCCACCAGCTCCGGGACAGGTATCTCTGGGGCCAACGTCCTGACTTTC.

The CDR3 coding sequence is TGTGCCAGCAGTTCGAGGACGGCGAGGGATTCACCCCTCCACTTT. This translates into CASSSRTARDSPLHF. The gene calls are TRBV6-5 and TRBJ1-6, with no clear D. The CDR3 runs 15 residues. Trimming removed 4 bases at V and 8 bases at J, with 15 bases between. Per germline, CDR1 MNHEY and CDR2 SVGAGI.

V gene TRBV28 combines with J gene TRBJ2-3; 10 bases line up with TRBD1. Germline V lookup: CDR1 MDHEN, CDR2 SYDVKM. The ends lost 4 bases at V and 4 bases at J; junction bases unmatched: 2. The CDR3 loop spans 14 amino acids. The CDR3 DNA reads TGTGCCAGCAGTTGGACAGGGGGGGCAGATACGCAGTATTTT. Protein product: CASSWTGGADTQYF. Supplemented by reference TRBV28 and TRBJ2-3, the full variable domain reads DVKVTQSSRYLVKRTGEKVFLECVQDMDHENMFWYRQDPGLGLRLIYFSYDVKMKEKGDIPEGYSVSREKKERFSLILESASTNQTSMYLCASSWTGGADTQYFGPGTRLTVL.

The V call is TRBV4-3, the J call TRBJ1-5, with D perhaps TRBD1 (5 bases). This CDR3 region has 15 residues. The ends were cut back, 0 bases at V and 7 bases at J, with 13 bases in the middle. In germline, CDR1 is LGHNA, CDR2 YSLEER. The DNA of the CDR3 is TGCGCCAGCAGCCAAGATTCAGGGTTAAGGCAGCCCCAGCATTTT. This translates into CASSQDSGLRQPQHF.

The chain is built from TRBV7-9 and TRBJ1-2; D is unresolved. The CDR3 loop spans 14 amino acids. The V gene lost 1 base and the J gene lost 4 bases, with 10 bases spanning the gap. The germline gives CDR1 SEHNR, CDR2 FQNEAQ (reference sequence). For the CDR3, the DNA is TGTGCCAGCAGCTTAGTAGGCAGCCTCTATGGCTACACCTTC. Its translation is CASSLVGSLYGYTF.

This clone occurred once. The chain couples TRBV27 to TRBJ1-5, with 8 bases that match TRBD1. In germline, CDR1 is MNHEY, CDR2 SMNVEV (reference sequence). The CDR3 runs 14 residues. V lost 3 bases, J lost 5 bases, and 3 bases stayed unmatched. CDR3 residues: CASSFSGGHQPQHF. CDR3 DNA sequence: TGTGCCAGCAGTTTTTCAGGGGGCCATCAGCCCCAGCATTTT.

This clone was seen once. The V and J genes are TRBV15 and TRBJ2-7; the match to TRBD1 covers 8 bases. This CDR3 contains 15 residues. CDR1 and CDR2 (germline): LNHNV, YYDKDF (reference sequence). V lost 4 bases, J lost 0 bases, and 5 bases stayed unmatched. CDR3 DNA sequence: TGTGCCACCAGCAAACGACAGGGGAGCTCCTACGAGCAGTACTTC. Residues: CATSKRQGSSYEQYF. Full variable domain (outside the CDR3, taken from reference TRBV15 and TRBJ2-7): DAMVIQNPRYQVTQFGKPVTLSCSQTLNHNVMYWYQQKSSQAPKLLFHYYDKDFNNEADTPDNFQSRRPNTSFCFLDIRSPGLGDTAMYLCATSKRQGSSYEQYFGPGTRLTVT.

The genes are TRBV2 and TRBJ2-6; no clear D gene. V lost 2 bases and J 1 base, leaving 6 bases between the germline ends. The CDR3 is made up of 15 amino acids. In germline, CDR1 is SNHLY, CDR2 FYNNEI. In DNA, the CDR3 is TGTGCCAGCAGTGAAATACATTCTGGGGCCAACGTCCTGACTTTC. This gives the protein CASSEIHSGANVLTF.

The count of this clone is one. The chain joins TRBV11-1 to TRBJ1-1; D remains ambiguous. Germline loops: CDR1 SGHAT, CDR2 FQDESV (reference sequence). Trimming left V 6 bases short and J 0 bases short, with 14 bases between. The CDR3 covers 15 residues. CDR3 sequence reads: CASSPTGRMNTEAFF. For the CDR3, the DNA is TGTGCCAGCAGTCCCACGGGCAGAATGAACACTGAAGCTTTCTTT.

The chain has TRBV24-1 and TRBJ2-5; possible D gene TRBD1, 6 bases. The CDR3 is made up of 15 amino acids. V lost 2 bases and J lost 7, with 16 bases in between. From germline, CDR1 is KGHDR and CDR2 SFDVKD. DNA for the CDR3: TGTGCCACCAGTGATTCAGGACAGCGCGCGGGGACCCAGTACTTC. This sequence encodes CATSDSGQRAGTQYF.

The V gene is TRBV5-4, the J gene TRBJ2-7, with unresolved D. The CDR3 is 12 amino acids. Germline-derived CDR1 and CDR2 are SGHNT and YYREEE (reference sequence). Trimming cost V 0 bases and J 6 bases, with 7 bases left between them. CDR3 sequence reads: CASSLGSGEQYF. Written as DNA, the CDR3 is TGTGCCAGCAGCTTGGGGTCCGGCGAGCAGTACTTC.

The CDR3 nucleotides are TGTGCCAGCTCACCACGGGAACTAGCGGGGCTCGAGCAGTACTTC. Its translation: CASSPRELAGLEQYF. V gene TRBV18 combines with J gene TRBJ2-7; 10 bases are a match to TRBD2. The CDR3 is made up of 15 amino acids. V gave up 1 base and J gave up 6 bases; unmatched junction bases: 6. The germline V gene has CDR1 KGHSH and CDR2 LQKENI.

The chain links TRBV7-9 to TRBJ2-4; D gene uncertain. Germline CDR1 and CDR2: SEHNR and FQNEAQ (reference sequence). V lost 1 base and J 4 bases, leaving 8 bases between the germline ends. The CDR3 has 14 amino acids. The chain's CDR3 is CASSLETVKNIQYF. The CDR3 bases are TGTGCCAGCAGCTTAGAGACGGTAAAAAACATTCAGTACTTC.

The rearrangement links TRBV11-2 to TRBJ1-1; D remains ambiguous. Germline CDR1 reads SGHAT; CDR2 reads FQNNGV. Trimming took off 2 bases at V and 1 base at J, with 11 bases between the two ends. This CDR3 region has 15 residues. The CDR3, as DNA: TGTGCCAGCAGCTTATCCGGGCTTAAGAACACTGAAGCTTTCTTT. Encoded protein: CASSLSGLKNTEAFF.

The rearrangement links TRBV14 to TRBJ1-1; a weak D match, TRBD1 (5 bases). The length of the CDR3 is 15 residues. Germline-derived CDR1 and CDR2 are SGHDN and FVKESK. Trimming cost V 5 bases and J 1 base, with 14 bases left between them. For the CDR3, the DNA is TGTGCCAGCAGCGCAAGATCGGGGGGGAACACTGAAGCTTTCTTT. Translated, it gives CASSARSGGNTEAFF.